The entry below gives a single TCR beta chain sequence along with its context. The antigen remains undetermined. The assay was immunoSEQ multiplex PCR, and TCRdb's table has in-frame clones only and misses some. The sample records roughly 81,000 clones, roughly 91% being singletons. These data come from a study of OX40 agonist ivuxolimab in advanced cancers. Study in general: Prior therapy, whether anti-PD-1, anti-PD-L1 or anti-CTLA-4, was allowed, and 30% to 40% had some. Study-wide results and caveats: At 0.1 to 3.0 mg/kg, clonal expansion of CD4+ and CD8+ blood T cells had occurred by week 6.

This CDR3 has 14 amino acids. The rearrangement joins TRBV12-2 to TRBJ1-2. TRBV12-2 is an annotated pseudogene. The source material was CD4+ or CD8+ T cells sorted from blood, sampled in a trial of the OX40 agonist ivuxolimab. This TCR was recovered from an adult with an advanced solid tumor such as melanoma, head and neck, liver or kidney cancer. The CDR3 DNA sequence: TGTGCAAGTCGTTCCGGCGGGGGGGCACGAGGCTACACCTTC. Translated: CASRSGGGARGYTF.